This T cell receptor beta chain was recorded in a study of technical replicates of blood from a few donors. The CDR3 totals 14 residues. Germline CDR1 and CDR2: SGHTA and FQGNSA. V was trimmed by 1 base and J by 9 bases, leaving 16 bases between them. Method: immunoSEQ multiplex PCR; TCRdb's copy keeps in-frame clones and lacks some. The table has about 87,000 clones, roughly 94% seen once; the top ten hold around 0.3%. Sequences were obtained from T cells isolated from PBMCs. V usage is TRBV7-2 and J usage is TRBJ2-7; possibly TRBD2 for D (6 bases). The sequence was collected from a human donor in good health. CDR3 region: CASSLGREAVGQYF. DNA for the CDR3: TGTGCCAGCAGCTTAGGGAGGGAGGCCGTGGGGCAGTACTTC.